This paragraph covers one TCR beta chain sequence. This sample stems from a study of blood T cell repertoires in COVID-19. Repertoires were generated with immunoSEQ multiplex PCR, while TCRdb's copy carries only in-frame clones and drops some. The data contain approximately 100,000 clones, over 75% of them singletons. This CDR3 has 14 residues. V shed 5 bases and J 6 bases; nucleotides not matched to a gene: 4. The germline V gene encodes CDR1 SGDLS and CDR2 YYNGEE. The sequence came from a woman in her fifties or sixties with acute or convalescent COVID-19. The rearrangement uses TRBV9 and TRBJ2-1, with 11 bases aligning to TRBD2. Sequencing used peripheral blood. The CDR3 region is CASSTSGGFNEQFF. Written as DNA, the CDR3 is TGTGCCAGCAGTACTAGCGGGGGATTCAATGAGCAGTTCTTC.